A selection of T cell receptor beta chains follows, all from one sample in a study of T cells in Graves' hyperthyroidism and ophthalmopathy. Via MiXCR, TCRdb re-called the multiplex PCR reads, giving one row per CDR3 protein. The data hold 480,000 or so distinct CDR3 sequences, with approximately 15% observed a single time. The specimen was blood. The receptors were gathered from a woman aged 18-30 years with Graves' hyperthyroidism. Both conserved end residues are part of each CDR3. A D gene is named only where the DNA matches it firmly. Expanded clones are given a class, and other clones once, few, many or no size at all.

TRBD1	17	TRBV20-1	TRBJ1-5	-	CSARRAGGLYSNQPQHF	TGCAGTGCTAGACGGGCAGGGGGCCTTTATAGCAATCAGCCCCAGCATTTT
TRBD2	19	TRBV4-2	TRBJ2-1	-	CASSQDRASGRVTDNEQFF	TGTGCCAGCAGCCAAGATCGGGCTAGCGGGAGGGTAACGGACAATGAGCAGTTCTTC
-	16	TRBV7-6	TRBJ1-1	many	CASSLWPQSTNTEAFF	TGTGCCAGCAGCTTATGGCCGCAGAGTACGAACACTGAAGCTTTCTTT
TRBD2	14	TRBV13	TRBJ2-7	-	CASSSGLANYKQYF	TGTGCCAGCAGCTCGGGACTAGCGAATTACAAGCAGTACTTC
-	14	TRBV20-1	TRBJ1-1	many	CSARTGSLNTEAFF	TGCAGTGCTAGAACAGGCTCCCTGAACACTGAAGCTTTCTTT
TRBD2	15	TRBV27	TRBJ2-7	few	CASSLVFSGTYEQYF	TGTGCCAGCAGTTTAGTTTTTAGCGGGACCTACGAGCAGTACTTC
-	12	TRBV28	TRBJ2-5	-	CASGVAERTQYF	TGTGCCAGCGGTGTAGCGGAACGGACCCAGTACTTC
-	16	TRBV11-2	TRBJ2-1	many	CASSLGKRGTINEQFF	TGTGCCAGCAGCCTGGGGAAACGAGGGACGATCAATGAGCAGTTCTTC
TRBD2	17	TRBV14	TRBJ2-2	few	CASSPNLREEGTGELFF	TGTGCCAGCAGCCCCAACCTACGGGAGGAGGGCACCGGGGAGCTGTTTTTT
TRBD2	15	TRBV11-3	TRBJ2-1	many	CASSLSSGRGNEQFF	TGTGCCAGCAGCTTATCCAGCGGGAGAGGGAATGAGCAGTTCTTC
-	16	TRBV3-1	TRBJ1-4	many	CASSQKWGRGNEKLFF	TGTGCCAGCAGCCAGAAGTGGGGGCGAGGAAATGAAAAACTGTTTTTT
-	12	TRBV10-3	TRBJ2-2	-	CAIGGLAGELFF	TGTGCCATCGGAGGTTTAGCCGGGGAGCTGTTTTTT
-	16	TRBV6-5	TRBJ1-1	-	CASSYRAGTGNTEAFF	TGTGCCAGCAGTTACCGGGCAGGTACCGGGAACACTGAAGCTTTCTTT
-	17	TRBV12-3/TRBV12-4	TRBJ2-3	many	CASSPLSRRYSTDTQYF	TGTGCCAGCAGTCCCCTTAGCAGGAGGTACAGCACAGATACGCAGTATTTT
-	12	TRBV7-9	TRBJ2-7	many	CASSYGSYEQYF	TGTGCCAGCAGTTATGGCTCCTACGAGCAGTACTTC
TRBD1	15	TRBV7-8	TRBJ1-4	many	CASSEQTGGGEKLFF	TGTGCCAGCAGCGAACAGACAGGGGGCGGTGAAAAACTGTTTTTT
-	13	TRBV29-1	TRBJ1-2	many	CSVVTYRSNGYTF	TGCAGCGTTGTCACTTACAGGAGTAATGGCTACACCTTC
TRBD2	15	TRBV20-1	TRBJ2-1	many	CSAVTGTSIYNEQFF	TGCAGTGCGGTTACCGGGACTAGCATCTACAATGAGCAGTTCTTC
-	17	TRBV24-1	TRBJ2-5	many	CATSDPRSTGGQETQYF	TGTGCCACCAGTGATCCAAGATCCACAGGAGGTCAAGAGACCCAGTACTTC
TRBD2	16	TRBV28	TRBJ2-1	many	CASSTRLAGGANEQFF	TGTGCCAGCAGTACCCGACTAGCGGGAGGAGCCAATGAGCAGTTCTTC
-	11	TRBV25-1	TRBJ1-1	few	CASNVAAEAFF	TGTGCCAGCAATGTTGCAGCTGAAGCTTTCTTT
TRBD2	16	TRBV7-2	TRBJ2-1	few	CASSLTSGNSYNEQFF	TGTGCCAGCAGCTTGACTAGCGGGAATTCCTACAATGAGCAGTTCTTC
TRBD1	13	TRBV2	TRBJ1-2	many	CASIPTGGYGYTF	TGTGCCAGCATTCCGACAGGGGGTTACGGCTACACCTTC
-	15	TRBV15	TRBJ1-5	few	CATSRDPQRDQPQHF	TGTGCCACCAGCAGAGACCCTCAGCGCGATCAGCCCCAGCATTTT
TRBD1	14	TRBV10-3	TRBJ1-3	many	CATSGQGHGNTIYF	TGTGCCACCTCAGGACAGGGCCATGGAAACACCATATATTTT
TRBD1	13	TRBV11-2	TRBJ1-2	many	CASSSDRGHGYTF	TGTGCCAGCAGCTCAGACAGGGGCCATGGCTACACCTTC
-	15	TRBV5-1	TRBJ2-7	few	CASSLGRTRTYEQYF	TGCGCCAGCAGCTTGGGGCGGACACGCACCTACGAGCAGTACTTC
TRBD1	13	TRBV20-1	TRBJ2-3	many	CSATHDRVDTQYF	TGCAGTGCTACCCACGACAGGGTGGATACGCAGTATTTT
-	10	TRBV20-1	TRBJ1-4	many	CSARVGKLFF	TGCAGTGCTAGAGTCGGAAAACTGTTTTTT
-	13	TRBV12-3/TRBV12-4	TRBJ2-3	many	CASSLQFRDTQYF	TGTGCCAGCAGTTTACAGTTCCGCGATACGCAGTATTTT
-	14	TRBV10-3	TRBJ2-1	-	CAISESLTYNEQFF	TGTGCCATCAGTGAGTCCCTAACGTACAATGAGCAGTTCTTC
TRBD2	14	TRBV29-1	TRBJ2-5	many	CSVATSGGQETQYF	TGCAGCGTTGCAACTAGCGGGGGGCAAGAGACCCAGTACTTC
-	14	TRBV29-1	TRBJ1-3	-	CGERGSVEGNTIYF	TGCGGAGAAAGAGGGAGTGTGGAAGGAAACACCATATATTTT